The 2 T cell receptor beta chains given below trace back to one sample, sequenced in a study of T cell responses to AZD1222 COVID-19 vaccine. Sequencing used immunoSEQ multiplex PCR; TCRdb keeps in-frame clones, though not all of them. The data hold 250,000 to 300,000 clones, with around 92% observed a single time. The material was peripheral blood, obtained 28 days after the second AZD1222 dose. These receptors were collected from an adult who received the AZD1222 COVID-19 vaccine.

This CDR3 reads CASSIGDTVGYQHF. The CDR3 DNA sequence: TGTGCCAGTAGTATAGGGGACACCGTGGGGTACCAGCATTTT. The chain couples TRBV19 to TRBJ1-5; possible D gene TRBD1, 6 bases. The CDR3 is made up of 14 amino acids. V was shortened by 1 base and J by 12 bases, with 16 bases between the two germline ends. The germline V gene has CDR1 LNHDA and CDR2 SQIVND (reference sequence).

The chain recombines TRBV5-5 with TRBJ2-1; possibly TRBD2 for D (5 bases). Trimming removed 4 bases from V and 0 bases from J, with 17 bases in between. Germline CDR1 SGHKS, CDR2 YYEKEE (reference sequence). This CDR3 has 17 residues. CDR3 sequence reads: CASSSRGHPSSYNEQFF. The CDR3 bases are TGTGCCAGCAGCAGTCGGGGTCATCCTAGCTCCTACAATGAGCAGTTCTTC.